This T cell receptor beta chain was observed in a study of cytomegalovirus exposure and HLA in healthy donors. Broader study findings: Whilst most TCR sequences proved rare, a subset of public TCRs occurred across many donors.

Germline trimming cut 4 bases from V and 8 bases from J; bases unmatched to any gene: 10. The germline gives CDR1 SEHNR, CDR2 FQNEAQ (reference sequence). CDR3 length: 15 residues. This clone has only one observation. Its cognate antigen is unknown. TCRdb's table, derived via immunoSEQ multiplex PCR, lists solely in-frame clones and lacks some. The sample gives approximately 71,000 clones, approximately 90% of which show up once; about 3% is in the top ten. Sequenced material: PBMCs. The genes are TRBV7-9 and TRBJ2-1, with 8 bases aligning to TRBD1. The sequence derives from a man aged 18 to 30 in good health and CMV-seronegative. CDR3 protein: CASSSQGALDHEQFF. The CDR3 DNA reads TGTGCCAGCAGCTCGCAGGGGGCTTTGGATCATGAGCAGTTCTTC.